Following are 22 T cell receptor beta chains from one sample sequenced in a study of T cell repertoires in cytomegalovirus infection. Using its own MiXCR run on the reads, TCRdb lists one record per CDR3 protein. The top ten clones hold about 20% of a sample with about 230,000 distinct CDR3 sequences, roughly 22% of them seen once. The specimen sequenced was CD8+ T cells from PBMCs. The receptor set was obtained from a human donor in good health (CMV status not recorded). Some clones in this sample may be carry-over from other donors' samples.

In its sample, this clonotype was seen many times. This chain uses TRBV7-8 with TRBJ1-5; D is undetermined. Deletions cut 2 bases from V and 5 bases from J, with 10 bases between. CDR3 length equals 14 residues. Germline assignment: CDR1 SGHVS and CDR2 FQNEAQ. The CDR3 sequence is CASSLFGSDQPQHF. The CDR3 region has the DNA TGTGCCAGCAGCTTATTTGGGTCTGATCAGCCCCAGCATTTT.

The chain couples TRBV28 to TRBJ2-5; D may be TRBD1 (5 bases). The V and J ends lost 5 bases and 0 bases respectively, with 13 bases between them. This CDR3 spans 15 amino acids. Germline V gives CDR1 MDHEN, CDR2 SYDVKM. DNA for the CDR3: TGTGCCAGCAGTCGACAGACCTCGTACCAAGAGACCCAGTACTTC. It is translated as CASSRQTSYQETQYF.

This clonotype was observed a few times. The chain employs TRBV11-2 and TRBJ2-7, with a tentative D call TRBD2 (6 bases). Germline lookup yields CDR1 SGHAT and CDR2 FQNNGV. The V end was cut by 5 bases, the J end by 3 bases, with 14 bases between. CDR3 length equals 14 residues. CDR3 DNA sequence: TGTGCCAGCAGCCCCGCCGGGGGTGGCTACGAGCAGTACTTC. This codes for CASSPAGGGYEQYF.

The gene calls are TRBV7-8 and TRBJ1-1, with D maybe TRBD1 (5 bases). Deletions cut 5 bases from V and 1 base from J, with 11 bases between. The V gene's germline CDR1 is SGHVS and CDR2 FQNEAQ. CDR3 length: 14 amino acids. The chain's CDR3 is CASSPSGGNTEAFF. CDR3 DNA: TGTGCCAGCAGCCCGTCGGGGGGGAACACTGAAGCTTTCTTT.

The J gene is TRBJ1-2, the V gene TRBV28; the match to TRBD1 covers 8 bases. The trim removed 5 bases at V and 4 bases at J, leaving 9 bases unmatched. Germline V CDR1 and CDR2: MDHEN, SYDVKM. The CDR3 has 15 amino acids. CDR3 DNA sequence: TGTGCCAGCAGTCACGAAACAGGGGGAACCTATGGCTACACCTTC. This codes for CASSHETGGTYGYTF.

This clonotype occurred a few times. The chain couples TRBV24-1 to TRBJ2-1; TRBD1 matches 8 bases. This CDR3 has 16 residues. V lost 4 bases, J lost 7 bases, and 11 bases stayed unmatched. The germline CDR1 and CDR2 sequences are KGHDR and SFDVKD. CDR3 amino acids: CATSESGGPLSNEQFF. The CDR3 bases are TGTGCCACCAGTGAGTCAGGGGGCCCCTTGAGTAATGAGCAGTTCTTC.

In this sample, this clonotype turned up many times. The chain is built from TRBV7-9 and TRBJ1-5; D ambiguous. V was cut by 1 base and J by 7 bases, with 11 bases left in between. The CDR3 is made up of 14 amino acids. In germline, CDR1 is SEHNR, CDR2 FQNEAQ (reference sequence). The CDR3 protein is CASSLVSEGQPQHF. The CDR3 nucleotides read TGTGCCAGCAGCTTAGTATCCGAGGGCCAGCCCCAGCATTTT.

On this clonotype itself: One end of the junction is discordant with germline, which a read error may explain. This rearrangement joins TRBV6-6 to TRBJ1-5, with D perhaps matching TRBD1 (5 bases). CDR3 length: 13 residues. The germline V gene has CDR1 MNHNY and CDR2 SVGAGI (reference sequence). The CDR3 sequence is CAGSYGGAQPQHF. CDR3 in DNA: TGTGCCGGCAGTTACGGGGGAGCCCAGCCCCAGCATTTT.

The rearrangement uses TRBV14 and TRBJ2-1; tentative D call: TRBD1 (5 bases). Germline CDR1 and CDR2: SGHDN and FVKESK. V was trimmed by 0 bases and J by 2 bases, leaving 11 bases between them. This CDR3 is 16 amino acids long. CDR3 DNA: TGTGCCAGCAGCCAAGATTTTGACAGAACCTACAATGAGCAGTTCTTC. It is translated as CASSQDFDRTYNEQFF.

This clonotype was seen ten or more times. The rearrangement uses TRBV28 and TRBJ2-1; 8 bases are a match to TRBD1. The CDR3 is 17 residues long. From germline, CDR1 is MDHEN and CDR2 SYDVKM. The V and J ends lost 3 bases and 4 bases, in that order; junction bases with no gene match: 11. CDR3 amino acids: CASSLSTGGVLYNEQFF. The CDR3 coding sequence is TGTGCCAGCAGTTTGAGTACAGGGGGAGTATTGTACAATGAGCAGTTCTTC.

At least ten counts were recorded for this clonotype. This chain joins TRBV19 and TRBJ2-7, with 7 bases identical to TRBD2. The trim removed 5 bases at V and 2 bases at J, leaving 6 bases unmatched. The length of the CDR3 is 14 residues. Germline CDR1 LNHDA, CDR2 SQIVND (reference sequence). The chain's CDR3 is CASSWASGAYEQYF. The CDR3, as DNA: TGTGCCAGTAGTTGGGCTAGCGGAGCCTACGAGCAGTACTTC.

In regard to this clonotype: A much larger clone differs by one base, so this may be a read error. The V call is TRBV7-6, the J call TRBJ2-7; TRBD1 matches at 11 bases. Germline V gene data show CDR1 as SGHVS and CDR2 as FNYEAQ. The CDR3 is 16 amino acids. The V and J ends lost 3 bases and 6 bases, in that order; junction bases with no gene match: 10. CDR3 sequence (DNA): TGTGCCAGCAGCTTGTCGGGGGGACAGGGGGGTTCCGAGCAGTACTTC. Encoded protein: CASSLSGGQGGSEQYF.

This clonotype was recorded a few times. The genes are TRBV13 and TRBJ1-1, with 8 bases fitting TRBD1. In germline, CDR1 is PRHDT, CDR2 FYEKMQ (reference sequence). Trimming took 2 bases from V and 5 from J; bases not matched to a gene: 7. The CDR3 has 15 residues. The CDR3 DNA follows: TGTGCCAGCAGCTTAAGGGTCAGGGGGCAGACTGAAGCTTTCTTT. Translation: CASSLRVRGQTEAFF.

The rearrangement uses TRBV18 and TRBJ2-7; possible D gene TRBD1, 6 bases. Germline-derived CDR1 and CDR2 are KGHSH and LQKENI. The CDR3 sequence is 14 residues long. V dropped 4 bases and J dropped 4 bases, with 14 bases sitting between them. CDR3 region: CASSLQGQRYEQYF. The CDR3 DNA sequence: TGTGCCAGCTCACTCCAAGGACAGCGTTACGAGCAGTACTTC. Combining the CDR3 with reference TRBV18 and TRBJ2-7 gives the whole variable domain NAGVMQNPRHLVRRRGQEARLRCSPMKGHSHVYWYRQLPEEGLKFMVYLQKENIIDESGMPKERFSAEFPKEGPSILRIQQVVRGDSAAYFCASSLQGQRYEQYFGPGTRLTVT.

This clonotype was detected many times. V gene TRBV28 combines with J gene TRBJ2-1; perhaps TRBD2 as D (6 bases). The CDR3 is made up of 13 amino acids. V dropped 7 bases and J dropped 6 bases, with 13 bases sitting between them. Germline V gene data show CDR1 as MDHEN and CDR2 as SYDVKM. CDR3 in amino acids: CASTLPGVNEQFF. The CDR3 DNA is TGTGCCAGCACTCTTCCGGGGGTCAATGAGCAGTTCTTC.

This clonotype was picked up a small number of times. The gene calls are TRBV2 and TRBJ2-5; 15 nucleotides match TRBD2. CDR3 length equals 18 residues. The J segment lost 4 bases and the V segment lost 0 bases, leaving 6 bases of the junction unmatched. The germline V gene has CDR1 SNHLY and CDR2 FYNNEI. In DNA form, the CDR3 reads TGTGCCAGCAGTGAAGCGGATGGGGGACTAGCGGGGGGAGAGACCCAGTACTTC. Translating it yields CASSEADGGLAGGETQYF.

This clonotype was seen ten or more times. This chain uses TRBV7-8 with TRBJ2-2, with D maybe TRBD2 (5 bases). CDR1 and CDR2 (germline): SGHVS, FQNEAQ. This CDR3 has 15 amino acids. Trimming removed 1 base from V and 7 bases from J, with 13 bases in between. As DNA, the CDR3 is TGTGCCAGCAGCTTAGTTCGGGGTTTTAACGGGGAGCTGTTTTTT. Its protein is CASSLVRGFNGELFF. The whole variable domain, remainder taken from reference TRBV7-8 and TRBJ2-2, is GAGVSQSPRYKVAKRGQDVALRCDPISGHVSLFWYQQALGQGPEFLTYFQNEAQLDKSGLPSDRFFAERPEGSVSTLKIQRTQQEDSAVYLCASSLVRGFNGELFFGEGSRLTVL.

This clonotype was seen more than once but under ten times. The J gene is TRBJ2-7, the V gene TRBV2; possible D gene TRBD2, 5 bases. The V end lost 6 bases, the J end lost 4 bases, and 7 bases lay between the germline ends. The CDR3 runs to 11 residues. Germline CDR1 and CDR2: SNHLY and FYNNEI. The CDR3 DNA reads TGTGCCAGCAGGGGAGTATACGAGCAGTACTTC. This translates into CASRGVYEQYF.

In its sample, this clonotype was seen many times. The CDR3 spells CASSLAGVNYGYTF. Here the CDR3 DNA reads TGTGCCAGCAGCTTAGCGGGGGTTAACTATGGCTACACCTTC. The chain joins TRBV7-9 to TRBJ1-2; TRBD1 is a possible D gene (5 bases). Germline V lookup: CDR1 SEHNR, CDR2 FQNEAQ (reference sequence). V lost 0 bases, J lost 1 base, and 6 bases lay in between. The CDR3 is 14 amino acids.

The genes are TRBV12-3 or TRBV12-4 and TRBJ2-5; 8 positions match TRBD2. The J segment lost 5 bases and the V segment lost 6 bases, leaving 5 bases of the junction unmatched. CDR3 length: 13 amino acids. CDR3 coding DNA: TGTGCCAGCAGCACGGGGGGGTTGGAGACCCAGTACTTC. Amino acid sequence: CASSTGGLETQYF.

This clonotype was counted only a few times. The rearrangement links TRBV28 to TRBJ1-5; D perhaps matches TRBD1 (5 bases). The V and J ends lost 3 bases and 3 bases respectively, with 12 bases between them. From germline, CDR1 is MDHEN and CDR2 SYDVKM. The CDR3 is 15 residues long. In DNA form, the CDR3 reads TGTGCCAGCAGTTTCGACCGGGACCTCAATCAGCCCCAGCATTTT. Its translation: CASSFDRDLNQPQHF.

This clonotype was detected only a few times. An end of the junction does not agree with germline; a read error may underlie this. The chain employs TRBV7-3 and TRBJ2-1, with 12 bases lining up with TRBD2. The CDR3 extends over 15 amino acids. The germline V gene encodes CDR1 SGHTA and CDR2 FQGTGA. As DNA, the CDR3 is TGTACCAGCAGCTCGACTAGCGGGGGCAGAGGCGAGCAGTTCTTC. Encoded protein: CTSSSTSGGRGEQFF.